This TCR beta chain emerged from a study of shared clonotypes between healthy human individuals. Among the donors, all were Caucasian adults who lived in Nashville, Tennessee. Generated by immunoSEQ multiplex PCR, the TCRdb table keeps only in-frame clones and is missing some. The top ten clones hold roughly 1.4% of a sample with roughly 1 million clones, roughly 80% of them seen once. The length of the CDR3 is 15 residues. After removal of 0 bases from V and 3 bases from J, the junction contained 3 bases not matched to a gene. Germline CDR1 and CDR2: SGHRS and YFSETQ. In the case of this clone: This specimen includes other DNA sequences encoding the same CDR3.

Sample: memory CD4+ T cells sorted from blood. The subset is: CD45RA-negative fraction. The J gene is TRBJ2-3, the V gene TRBV5-1; 8 bases fit TRBD1. The clonotype comes from a man aged 18 to 30 in good health. The CDR3 spells CASSLGQGRTDTQYF. In DNA, the CDR3 is TGCGCCAGCAGCTTGGGACAGGGGCGTACAGATACGCAGTATTTT. The full variable domain, rest sourced from reference TRBV5-1 and TRBJ2-3, is KAGVTQTPRYLIKTRGQQVTLSCSPISGHRSVSWYQQTPGQGLQFLFEYFSETQRNKGNFPGRFSGRQFSNSRSEMNVSTLELGDSALYLCASSLGQGRTDTQYFGPGTRLTVL.